This note documents a single T cell receptor (beta chain) sequence. Its antigen is unknown. The sample belongs to a study of identical twins. The CDR3 spans 13 residues. Trimming shortened V by 7 bases and J by 0 bases, and 12 bases separated the two germline ends. Germline CDR1 and CDR2: SQVTM and ANQGSEA. Donors uniformly comprised healthy Caucasians. Points from the study as a whole: Conclusions leaned on cross-sectional statistical analysis and did not track the same donors over time.

TCRdb re-analysed the 5' RACE reads in MiXCR, keeping a single row per CDR3 protein. The sample has roughly 1.6 million distinct CDR3 sequences; about 31% are singletons. The sample consisted of cord blood. The TCR originated in a newborn girl in good health. V and J are TRBV29-1 and TRBJ1-1, with TRBD1 as a possible D gene (6 bases). DNA for the CDR3: TGCAGCGCTGGACAGACCCTGAACACTGAAGCTTTCTTT. Its translation is CSAGQTLNTEAFF.